This T cell receptor (beta chain) was profiled in a study of OX40 agonist ivuxolimab in advanced cancers. The V gene end was trimmed by 6 bases and the J gene end by 1 base; junction bases not matched to a gene: 7. The CDR3 consists of 15 residues. Per the germline V gene, CDR1 is KGHSH and CDR2 is LQKENI. TCRdb's copy holds only in-frame clones and misses some; the assay was immunoSEQ multiplex PCR. The profile shows over 60,000 clones, roughly 84% of them singletons. The clonotype was recovered from an adult with an advanced solid tumor such as melanoma, head and neck, liver or kidney cancer. The chain is built from TRBV18 and TRBJ2-7; TRBD1 agrees at 9 bases. Source: CD4+ or CD8+ T cells sorted from blood, taken in a trial of the OX40 agonist ivuxolimab. CDR3 nucleotides: TGTGCCAGCTCCCAAGGGACAGGGATTTCCTACGAGCAGTACTTC. The encoded protein is CASSQGTGISYEQYF. The whole variable domain, filled in from reference TRBV18 and TRBJ2-7, reads NAGVMQNPRHLVRRRGQEARLRCSPMKGHSHVYWYRQLPEEGLKFMVYLQKENIIDESGMPKERFSAEFPKEGPSILRIQQVVRGDSAAYFCASSQGTGISYEQYFGPGTRLTVT.